This TCR beta chain is drawn from a study of T cells in tumors after PD-1 blockade. For the study at large: Each patient got pembrolizumab 200 mg every 3 weeks or cemiplimab 350 mg every 2 weeks.

Assay: immunoSEQ multiplex PCR; the TCRdb copy retains only in-frame clones and omits some. The profile shows just under 65,000 clones, roughly 70% of them singletons. Trimming removed 1 base at V and 0 bases at J, with 10 bases between. The germline gives CDR1 SEHNR, CDR2 FQNEAQ (reference sequence). The CDR3 is made up of 17 amino acids. Study-level points and caveats: Blood contained about 40% of the tumor's TCR clonotypes.

To note about this clone: Its antigen remains unidentified.

Template: tumor biopsy or peripheral blood genomic DNA, about 550-6,500 ng per sample. The material was PBMCs, obtained after anti-PD-1 treatment. J is TRBJ2-6 and V is TRBV7-9, with a tentative D call TRBD1 (6 bases). This sequence was found in a human donor with basal cell carcinoma. CDR3 nucleotide sequence: TGTGCCAGCAGCTTAGACAGGGCGTACTCTGGGGCCAACGTCCTGACTTTC. It specifies CASSLDRAYSGANVLTF.